Below are 12 T cell receptor beta chains sequenced from a single sample in a study of patients and donors after allogeneic stem cell transplantation. TCRdb processed the RT-PCR reads anew with MiXCR; each CDR3 protein has one entry. The repertoire holds about a million distinct CDR3 sequences, about a sixth seen once, with roughly 6% in the top ten. The sample was blood, either unsorted or a sorted T cell fraction (not recorded which). These receptors all stem from a human donor who was either an allogeneic HSCT recipient or a stem cell or donor lymphocyte infusion donor (not recorded which). It is not recorded whose cells these are; they may come from a transplant donor.

This rearrangement joins TRBV30 to TRBJ2-2, with no clear D. The CDR3 loop spans 12 amino acids. Deletions cut 4 bases from V and 3 bases from J, with 6 bases between. The V gene's germline CDR1 is GTSNPN and CDR2 SVGIG (reference sequence). The CDR3 nucleotides read TGTGCCTGGAACCTGGACACCGGGGAGCTGTTTTTT. Protein: CAWNLDTGELFF.

There are a few counts of this clonotype. This chain joins TRBV20-1 and TRBJ2-3; 13 bases agree with TRBD2. Germline V gene sequence: CDR1 DFQATT, CDR2 SNEGSKA (reference sequence). The CDR3 spans 15 residues. With 5 bases clipped from V and 4 bases from J, the junction kept 6 bases outside the gene matches. The CDR3 region is CSAPGLAGVADTQYF. In nucleotides, the CDR3 is TGCAGTGCTCCCGGACTAGCGGGAGTCGCAGATACGCAGTATTTT.

This clonotype has just one count. V is TRBV30 and J is TRBJ2-3; unclear D gene. V lost 4 bases, J lost 3 bases, and 14 bases lay in between. CDR3 size: 14 residues. Germline V lookup: CDR1 GTSNPN, CDR2 SVGIG (reference sequence). In nucleotides, the CDR3 is TGTGCCTGGAACCAGGACGGACGAACAGATACGCAGTATTTT. Translated, it gives CAWNQDGRTDTQYF.

This clonotype came up a few times. This chain uses TRBV7-6 with TRBJ2-5, with 11 positions matching TRBD2. Germline V gene data show CDR1 as SGHVS and CDR2 as FNYEAQ. The CDR3 is 17 residues long. V was pared by 1 base and J by 5 bases, with 9 bases of the junction left unmatched. CDR3 sequence: CASSLVILAGVYETQYF. CDR3 nucleotides: TGTGCCAGCAGCTTAGTGATACTAGCGGGAGTTTACGAGACCCAGTACTTC.

In this sample, this clonotype turned up a few times. The chain employs TRBV28 and TRBJ2-7, with TRBD1 identical over 9 bases. Trimming took 1 base from V and 4 from J; bases not matched to a gene: 8. The CDR3 is 16 amino acids. In germline, CDR1 is MDHEN, CDR2 SYDVKM. CDR3 DNA sequence: TGTGCCAGCAGTTTATCCGGGACAGGGAGTGTGTACGAGCAGTACTTC. Translation: CASSLSGTGSVYEQYF.

The V and J genes are TRBV6-5 and TRBJ2-5, with 11 bases aligning to TRBD2. Looked up from germline, CDR1 is MNHEY and CDR2 is SVGAGI. The CDR3 consists of 17 residues. The trim removed 2 bases at V and 4 bases at J, leaving 9 bases unmatched. CDR3 region: CASSYGRGLAVRETQYF. CDR3 DNA: TGTGCCAGCAGTTACGGTCGGGGACTAGCGGTTAGAGAGACCCAGTACTTC.

V usage is TRBV4-1 and J usage is TRBJ2-5; maybe TRBD2 (6 bases). Germline CDR1 reads MGHRA; CDR2 reads YSYEKL. The CDR3 extends over 19 amino acids. V was cut by 3 bases and J by 5 bases, with 28 bases left in between. The CDR3 protein is CASSQDDGTSRPADETQYF. The CDR3 DNA is TGCGCCAGCAGCCAGGATGATGGCACTAGCAGGCCGGCGGACGAGACCCAGTACTTC.

The gene calls are TRBV18 and TRBJ2-7, with 7 bases fitting TRBD2. This CDR3 comprises 17 residues. V gave up 3 bases and J gave up 1 base; unmatched junction bases: 12. CDR1 KGHSH and CDR2 LQKENI come from the germline V gene. The CDR3 here is CASSPHPGLADSYEQYF. The CDR3 nucleotides read TGTGCCAGCTCACCCCACCCGGGGCTAGCGGATTCCTACGAGCAGTACTTC.

The chain couples TRBV20-1 to TRBJ2-1; tentative D call: TRBD2 (6 bases). Germline CDR1 DFQATT, CDR2 SNEGSKA (reference sequence). V was cut by 0 bases and J by 9 bases, with 18 bases left in between. The CDR3 is made up of 15 amino acids. CDR3 sequence: CSARDQFQTGAEQFF. Written as DNA, the CDR3 is TGCAGTGCTAGAGATCAATTCCAAACGGGAGCTGAGCAGTTCTTC.

This clonotype showed up just a few times. This sequence joins TRBV12-3 or TRBV12-4 and TRBJ1-6, with D unresolved. V lost 3 bases, J lost 10 bases, and 7 bases lay in between. The CDR3 loop spans 12 amino acids. CDR3 amino acids: CASSFKLSPLHF. CDR3 nucleotides: TGTGCCAGCAGTTTTAAACTATCACCCCTCCACTTT.

This clonotype appeared a few times. The V and J genes are TRBV6-1 and TRBJ2-2; the match to TRBD2 covers 7 bases. The length of the CDR3 is 16 residues. The V gene end was trimmed by 8 bases and the J gene end by 5 bases; junction bases not matched to a gene: 14. CDR1 and CDR2 from the germline V gene are MNHNS and SASEGT. CDR3 residues: CASRRGEVDETGELFF. CDR3 DNA sequence: TGTGCCAGCCGTCGGGGGGAAGTGGATGAAACCGGGGAGCTGTTTTTT.

The sample holds a few counts of this clonotype. CDR3 residues: CAISEPRVYSVLTF. CDR3 bases: TGTGCCATCAGTGAGCCGAGAGTATATAGCGTCCTGACTTTC. The chain joins TRBV10-3 to TRBJ2-6, with D unresolved. Germline V lookup: CDR1 ENHRY, CDR2 SYGVKD. V was trimmed by 2 bases and J by 12 bases, leaving 14 bases between them. CDR3 length: 14 amino acids.